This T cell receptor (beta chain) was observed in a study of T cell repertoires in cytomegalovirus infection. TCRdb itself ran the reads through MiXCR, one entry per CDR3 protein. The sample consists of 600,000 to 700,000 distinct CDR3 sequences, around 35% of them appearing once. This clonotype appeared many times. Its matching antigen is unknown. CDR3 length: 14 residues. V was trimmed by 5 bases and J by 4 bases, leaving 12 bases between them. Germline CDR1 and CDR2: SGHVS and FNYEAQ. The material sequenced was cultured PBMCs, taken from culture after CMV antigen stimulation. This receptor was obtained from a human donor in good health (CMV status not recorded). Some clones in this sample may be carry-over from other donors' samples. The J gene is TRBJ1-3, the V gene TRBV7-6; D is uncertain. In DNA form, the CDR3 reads TGTGCCAGCAGCCGGGGAGCGGAGGGAAACACCATATATTTT. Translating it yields CASSRGAEGNTIYF. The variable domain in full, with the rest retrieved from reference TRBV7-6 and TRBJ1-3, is GAGVSQSPRYKVTKRGQDVALRCDPISGHVSLYWYRQALGQGPEFLTYFNYEAQQDKSGLPNDRFSAERPEGSISTLTIQRTEQRDSAMYRCASSRGAEGNTIYFGEGSWLTVV.